The 20 T cell receptor beta chains below all came from one sample that was sequenced in a study of cytomegalovirus exposure and HLA in healthy donors. 60 Vbeta and 13 Jbeta primers were used in PCR. Profiling relied on immunoSEQ multiplex PCR, and the TCRdb table lists in-frame clones only, not all of them. This sample yields about 110,000 clones, of which about 70% are seen a single time; around 0.79% belongs to the top ten. The sample taken for sequencing was PBMCs. These receptor sequences come from a woman aged 25 to 39 in good health and CMV-seronegative.

The chain combines TRBV27 with TRBJ2-2; D unclear. CDR3 length: 12 residues. V lost 6 bases and J lost 6, with 8 bases in between. CDR1 MNHEY and CDR2 SMNVEV come from the germline V gene (reference sequence). The CDR3 sequence is CASSGYAGELFF. CDR3 nucleotide sequence: TGTGCCAGCAGCGGGTACGCCGGGGAGCTGTTTTTT.

The V call is TRBV5-6, the J call TRBJ2-7; no clear D gene. Deletions cut 1 base from V and 4 bases from J, with 6 bases between. Germline CDR1 SGHDT, CDR2 YYEEEE. The CDR3 has 12 residues. DNA of the CDR3: TGTGCCAGCAGCTTGCTCAGTTACGAGCAGTACTTC. It is translated as CASSLLSYEQYF.

Comments on this clone: Mismatch with germline at one junction end may stem from a read error. Here the CDR3 DNA reads TGTGCCTGGAGTGTACGTTTAGACAGTTCGAACACTAAAGCTTTCTTT. Protein: CAWSVRLDSSNTKAFF. J is TRBJ1-1 and V is TRBV30; D possibly corresponds to TRBD1 (5 bases). There are 16 residues in the CDR3. The germline CDR1 and CDR2 sequences are GTSNPN and SVGIG (reference sequence).

The chain combines TRBV6-4 with TRBJ2-6; TRBD2 agrees at 9 bases. In germline, CDR1 is MRHNA, CDR2 SNTAGT. The J segment lost 0 bases and the V segment lost 3 bases, leaving 0 bases of the junction unmatched. The CDR3 sequence is 16 residues long. Here the CDR3 DNA reads TGTGCCAGCAGTGAGCGGGGGGGCTCTGGGGCCAACGTCCTGACTTTC. This translates into CASSERGGSGANVLTF.

This clone was recorded a few times. The rearrangement uses TRBV30 and TRBJ1-1, with D possibly matching TRBD1 (6 bases). The CDR3 loop spans 12 amino acids. V dropped 2 bases and J dropped 9 bases, with 13 bases sitting between them. CDR1 and CDR2 (germline): GTSNPN, SVGIG (reference sequence). The CDR3 loop reads CAWSPGQRKAFF. In DNA, the CDR3 is TGTGCCTGGAGTCCCGGACAGCGTAAAGCTTTCTTT.

J is TRBJ1-5 and V is TRBV20-1; 7 nucleotides agree with TRBD1. This CDR3 has 11 amino acids. Germline V gene data show CDR1 as DFQATT and CDR2 as SNEGSKA (reference sequence). The trim removed 1 base at V and 10 bases at J, leaving 1 base unmatched. The CDR3 region is CSARAGGPQHF. CDR3 bases: TGCAGTGCTAGAGCAGGGGGTCCCCAGCATTTT.

In its sample, this clone was seen once. The rearrangement uses TRBV5-1 and TRBJ2-7; TRBD1 matches 9 bases. The CDR3 is 15 amino acids. The germline gives CDR1 SGHRS, CDR2 YFSETQ. Trimming cost V 0 bases and J 2 bases; bases outside gene matches: 3. CDR3 nucleotide sequence: TGCGCCAGCAGCTTGGGGGACAGGGATACCTACGAGCAGTACTTC. Its protein product is CASSLGDRDTYEQYF.

As to this clone: The junction departs from germline at one end; a sequencing error may be responsible. The chain is built from TRBV4-3 and TRBJ2-2; 7 bases line up with TRBD1. The CDR3 loop spans 16 amino acids. Germline CDR1 and CDR2: LGHNA and YSLEER. CDR3 in DNA: TGCGCCAGCAGCCAGACAGGGTGGAAGAACTCCGGGGAGCTGTTTTTT. This codes for CASSQTGWKNSGELFF.

This clone was counted only a few times. The rearrangement links TRBV7-9 to TRBJ2-3; D remains ambiguous. The length of the CDR3 is 15 residues. Trimming stripped 1 base from V and 4 bases from J, with 12 bases between. Germline CDR1 reads SEHNR; CDR2 reads FQNEAQ (reference sequence). This CDR3 is CASSLGIGVSDTQYF. The CDR3 nucleotides are TGTGCCAGCAGCTTAGGGATTGGAGTATCAGATACGCAGTATTTT.

In this sample, this clone turned up once. The V call is TRBV30, the J call TRBJ2-1; D perhaps matches TRBD2 (5 bases). Trimming left V 4 bases short and J 7 bases short, with 11 bases between. In germline, CDR1 is GTSNPN, CDR2 SVGIG (reference sequence). This CDR3 is 12 amino acids long. The CDR3 loop is CAWTSTGNEQFF. In nucleotides, the CDR3 is TGTGCCTGGACCTCGACGGGGAATGAGCAGTTCTTC.

The chain recombines TRBV19 with TRBJ2-3; TRBD1 matches 8 bases. V trimming: 3 bases; J trimming: 0 bases; junction bases outside the gene matches: 5. Germline lookup yields CDR1 LNHDA and CDR2 SQIVND (reference sequence). The CDR3 has 16 amino acids. CDR3 sequence (DNA): TGTGCCAGTAGTATTAAGTGGACAGGGAGCACAGATACGCAGTATTTT. This codes for CASSIKWTGSTDTQYF.

The V gene is TRBV5-1, the J gene TRBJ2-2; D might be TRBD1 (7 bases). Germline values: CDR1 SGHRS, CDR2 YFSETQ. CDR3 length equals 16 residues. Trimming stripped 0 bases from V and 4 bases from J, with 13 bases between. The CDR3 reads CASSLESGGGTGELFF. The CDR3, as DNA: TGCGCCAGCAGCTTGGAATCAGGGGGAGGCACCGGGGAGCTGTTTTTT. The full variable domain, with the rest looked up from reference TRBV5-1 and TRBJ2-2, is KAGVTQTPRYLIKTRGQQVTLSCSPISGHRSVSWYQQTPGQGLQFLFEYFSETQRNKGNFPGRFSGRQFSNSRSEMNVSTLELGDSALYLCASSLESGGGTGELFFGEGSRLTVL.

The V and J genes are TRBV10-2 and TRBJ1-4; D is uncertain. The CDR3 loop spans 14 amino acids. Trimming left V 6 bases short and J 7 bases short, with 15 bases between. Germline V gene lookup returns CDR1 WSHSY and CDR2 SAAADI. CDR3 bases: TGCGCCAGCAGAGACGCGGTCTTAGGTGAAAAACTGTTTTTT. It encodes CASRDAVLGEKLFF.

The J gene is TRBJ1-2, the V gene TRBV4-3; TRBD1 might be the D (5 bases). From germline, CDR1 is LGHNA and CDR2 YSLEER. With 1 base removed from V and 7 bases from J, the gap between germline ends came to 13 bases. This CDR3 spans 14 amino acids. DNA of the CDR3: TGCGCCAGCAGCCAAGCGCTAGGGGTAGGTGGCTACACCTTC. Translation: CASSQALGVGGYTF.

The chain recombines TRBV5-4 with TRBJ1-1; 9 bases are shared with TRBD1. With 4 bases clipped from V and 5 bases from J, the junction kept 6 bases outside the gene matches. The CDR3 covers 14 residues. CDR1 SGHNT and CDR2 YYREEE come from the germline V gene (reference sequence). CDR3 DNA: TGTGCCAGCAGCCTACGGGACAGGGTTACTGAAGCTTTCTTT. Its translation: CASSLRDRVTEAFF.

V is TRBV4-2 and J is TRBJ1-2, with no clear D. The CDR3 contains 14 residues. The germline V gene has CDR1 LGHNA and CDR2 YNFKEQ. V lost 2 bases, J lost 4 bases, and 11 bases lay in between. CDR3 in amino acids: CASSQSDGGYGYTF. As DNA, the CDR3 is TGTGCCAGCAGCCAATCCGACGGAGGCTATGGCTACACCTTC.

This chain joins TRBV19 and TRBJ2-1, with 8 bases matching TRBD1. The CDR3 has 14 amino acids. The germline V gene encodes CDR1 LNHDA and CDR2 SQIVND (reference sequence). Losses at the gene ends were 8 bases for V and 1 base for J; bases not matched to a gene: 4. CDR3 amino acids: CASGDRGSYNEQFF. Written as DNA, the CDR3 is TGTGCCAGTGGAGACAGGGGTTCCTACAATGAGCAGTTCTTC.

The rearrangement uses TRBV7-6 and TRBJ2-7; D ambiguous. Trimming pared 1 base from V and 3 bases from J, leaving 13 bases between. The CDR3 consists of 15 residues. The germline V gene has CDR1 SGHVS and CDR2 FNYEAQ. The CDR3, as DNA: TGTGCCAGCAGCTTAGTCGCGGAAACCGTCTACGAGCAGTACTTC. This encodes CASSLVAETVYEQYF.

This clone was picked up many times. This CDR3 is CASSDSESTDTQYF. CDR3 nucleotides: TGTGCCAGCAGTGACTCGGAGAGCACAGATACGCAGTATTTT. This chain links TRBV6-4 with TRBJ2-3; no definite D call. CDR1 and CDR2 (germline): MRHNA, SNTAGT. This CDR3 contains 14 residues. The V gene lost 0 bases and the J gene lost 0 bases, with 4 bases spanning the gap.

V and J are TRBV30 and TRBJ2-1; TRBD2 is a possible D gene (5 bases). CDR3 length: 12 amino acids. From germline, CDR1 is GTSNPN and CDR2 SVGIG (reference sequence). Trimming took off 3 bases at V and 7 bases at J, with 10 bases between the two ends. The CDR3 is CAWRFGVNEQFF. CDR3 nucleotide sequence: TGTGCCTGGAGGTTCGGGGTGAATGAGCAGTTCTTC.